Listed below are T cell receptor beta chains from one sample, sequenced in a study of blood T cell repertoires in COVID-19. Profiled with immunoSEQ multiplex PCR; TCRdb holds only in-frame clones, not every one. The data contain approximately 260,000 clones, about 91% of them singletons. The sample comprised PBMCs or T cells enriched from blood (not recorded which). The source of these receptors is a woman aged 40-49 years with acute COVID-19. CDR3s include the opening cysteine and the closing phenylalanine or tryptophan. Each record gives: J gene, CDR3 length, clone size, V gene, D gene, CDR3 DNA, CDR3 protein. The D gene is left open where the match is weak. Clone size is stated in some rows and not others, as once, few, many or a class when expanded.

j_call: TRBJ2-2; cdr3_length: 16; clone_size: NA; v_call: TRBV30; d_call: TRBD2; cdr3_nt: TGTGCCGGGAAGGTCGGACTAGCGGGTATCTCCGGGGAGCTGTTTTTT; cdr3_aa: CAGKVGLAGISGELFF
j_call: TRBJ2-3; cdr3_length: 14; clone_size: NA; v_call: TRBV3-1/TRBV3-2; d_call: NA; cdr3_nt: TGTGCCAGCAGCCAAACGGGAAAAACAGATACGCAGTATTTT; cdr3_aa: CASSQTGKTDTQYF
j_call: TRBJ2-1; cdr3_length: 19; clone_size: NA; v_call: TRBV11-3; d_call: TRBD2; cdr3_nt: TGTGCCAGCAGCTTGGGACTAGCGGGAGGGCCTCCCTTTTACAATGAGCAGTTCTTC; cdr3_aa: CASSLGLAGGPPFYNEQFF
j_call: TRBJ2-3; cdr3_length: 15; clone_size: once; v_call: TRBV2; d_call: NA; cdr3_nt: TGTGCCAGCAGTATAAGTCGGATGTACGGGGATACGCAGTATTTT; cdr3_aa: CASSISRMYGDTQYF
j_call: TRBJ2-2; cdr3_length: 12; clone_size: NA; v_call: TRBV5-4; d_call: NA; cdr3_nt: TGTGCCAGCAGCTCCGACACCGGGGAGCTGTTTTTT; cdr3_aa: CASSSDTGELFF
j_call: TRBJ1-1; cdr3_length: 13; clone_size: NA; v_call: TRBV19; d_call: NA; cdr3_nt: TGTGCCAGTAGCTGGGGGGTGAACACTGAAGCTTTCTTT; cdr3_aa: CASSWGVNTEAFF
j_call: TRBJ1-1; cdr3_length: 13; clone_size: NA; v_call: TRBV9; d_call: NA; cdr3_nt: TGTGCCAGCAGCCCACACATGAGGGCTGAAGCTTTCTTT; cdr3_aa: CASSPHMRAEAFF
j_call: TRBJ1-2; cdr3_length: 11; clone_size: NA; v_call: TRBV12-3/TRBV12-4; d_call: TRBD1; cdr3_nt: TGTGCCAGCAGTTACAGGGGTGGCTACACCTTC; cdr3_aa: CASSYRGGYTF
j_call: TRBJ2-1; cdr3_length: 20; clone_size: few; v_call: TRBV19; d_call: TRBD2; cdr3_nt: TGTGCCAGTAGTACGCCCGGACTAGCGGGCTACCTGGGGGGCTACAATGAGCAGTTCTTC; cdr3_aa: CASSTPGLAGYLGGYNEQFF
j_call: TRBJ2-5; cdr3_length: 15; clone_size: NA; v_call: TRBV7-2; d_call: NA; cdr3_nt: TGTGCCAGCAGCGGCCGGGACACCTATAAGGAGACCCAGTACTTC; cdr3_aa: CASSGRDTYKETQYF
j_call: TRBJ2-2; cdr3_length: 13; clone_size: NA; v_call: TRBV6-5; d_call: NA; cdr3_nt: TGTGCCAGCAGTTACGGAGGAATTGGGGAGCTGTTTTTT; cdr3_aa: CASSYGGIGELFF
j_call: TRBJ2-3; cdr3_length: 16; clone_size: NA; v_call: TRBV19; d_call: TRBD2; cdr3_nt: TGTGCCAGTAGTGACGGACTAGCGGGAACCGGAGATACGCAGTATTTT; cdr3_aa: CASSDGLAGTGDTQYF
j_call: TRBJ2-1; cdr3_length: 16; clone_size: NA; v_call: TRBV5-1; d_call: NA; cdr3_nt: TGCGCCAGCAGCTTGGGTGGAGGGGGCGCTTACAATGAGCAGTTCTTC; cdr3_aa: CASSLGGGGAYNEQFF